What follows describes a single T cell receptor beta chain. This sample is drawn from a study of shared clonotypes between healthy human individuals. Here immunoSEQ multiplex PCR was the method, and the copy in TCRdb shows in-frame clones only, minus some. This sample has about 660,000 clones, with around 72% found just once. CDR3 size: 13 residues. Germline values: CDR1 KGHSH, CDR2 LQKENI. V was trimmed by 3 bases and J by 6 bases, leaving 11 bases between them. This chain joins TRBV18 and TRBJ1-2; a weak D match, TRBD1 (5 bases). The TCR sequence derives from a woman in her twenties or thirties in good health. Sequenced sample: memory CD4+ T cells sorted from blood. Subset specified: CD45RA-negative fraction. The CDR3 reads CASSPRENDGYTF. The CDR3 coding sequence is TGTGCCAGCTCACCCAGGGAAAATGATGGCTACACCTTC.